This T cell receptor (beta chain) was captured in a study of cytomegalovirus exposure and HLA in healthy donors. Whole-study results and caveats: A missense DCLRE1C variant was associated with V- and J-gene trimming of TCR beta chains in a later analysis, and an independent cohort replicated the association. Presence/absence analyses assumed roughly uniform sequencing depth across donors.

The germline CDR1 and CDR2 sequences are SGHNT and YENEEA. Trimming left V 4 bases short and J 4 bases short, with 14 bases between. The length of the CDR3 is 15 residues. Turning to this clone: What it recognizes is unknown.

Amplification used 60 Vbeta primers and 13 Jbeta primers. Profiling relied on immunoSEQ multiplex PCR, and the TCRdb table lists in-frame clones only, not all of them. The table includes more than 85,000 clones, roughly 80% detected once. Input material: PBMCs. The source of this sequence is a man aged 30-40 years in good health and CMV-seropositive. This chain links TRBV11-3 with TRBJ2-1, with D perhaps matching TRBD1 (6 bases). CDR3 nucleotides: TGTGCCAGCAGCTCCCAACAGGGCCCGTACAATGAGCAGTTCTTC. It codes for CASSSQQGPYNEQFF.